The next 19 T cell receptor beta chains were all read from a single sample in a study of blood T cell repertoires in COVID-19. Data came from immunoSEQ multiplex PCR; TCRdb stores just in-frame clones and leaves some out. The sample includes approximately 70,000 clones, roughly 84% of them seen just once. The sequenced sample consisted of peripheral blood. These receptors were obtained from a man aged 80 or over with active or convalescent COVID-19.

This clone was counted a few times. The rearrangement links TRBV29-1 to TRBJ2-2, with 13 positions matching TRBD2. V shed 7 bases, J shed 4 bases, and the junction held 9 bases outside the gene matches. Germline CDR1 reads SQVTM; CDR2 reads ANQGSEA. This CDR3 has 16 amino acids. In DNA, the CDR3 is TGCAGCGCCCGGACTAGCGGGAGATTCGCCACCGGGGAGCTGTTTTTT. It yields the protein CSARTSGRFATGELFF.

The V and J genes are TRBV2 and TRBJ2-7; 8 bases agree with TRBD1. V dropped 1 base and J dropped 2; count of bases not matched to a gene: 13. CDR1 and CDR2 from the germline V gene are SNHLY and FYNNEI. The CDR3 length is 18 residues. The CDR3 loop reads CASSEGTGIPLLTYEQYF. In nucleotides, the CDR3 is TGTGCCAGCAGTGAAGGGACAGGGATCCCCCTCCTAACCTACGAGCAGTACTTC.

This clone was recorded a few times. This chain joins TRBV5-1 and TRBJ2-7, with TRBD2 identical over 12 bases. This CDR3 region has 13 residues. Germline V CDR1 and CDR2: SGHRS, YFSETQ. V shed 4 bases, J shed 8 bases, and the junction held 4 bases outside the gene matches. CDR3 sequence: CASSLTSGGQQYF. The DNA of the CDR3 is TGCGCCAGCAGCCTAACTAGCGGGGGGCAGCAGTACTTC. Variable domain in full (rest from reference TRBV5-1 and TRBJ2-7): KAGVTQTPRYLIKTRGQQVTLSCSPISGHRSVSWYQQTPGQGLQFLFEYFSETQRNKGNFPGRFSGRQFSNSRSEMNVSTLELGDSALYLCASSLTSGGQQYFGPGTRLTVT.

The V gene is TRBV11-2, the J gene TRBJ2-5; D is unclear. V shed 0 bases and J shed 5 bases, with 10 bases lying between them. Germline CDR1 is SGHAT and CDR2 is FQNNGV. CDR3 length equals 14 residues. CDR3 in DNA: TGTGCCAGCAGCTTAGATCCAGATCAGGAGACCCAGTACTTC. Its translation is CASSLDPDQETQYF.

The DNA of the CDR3 is TGCGCCAGCAGCCGAGTAGCGGGAGTGGCAGATACGCAGTATTTT. Translated, it gives CASSRVAGVADTQYF. The chain is built from TRBV4-3 and TRBJ2-3; 9 bases are shared with TRBD2. Germline CDR1 and CDR2: LGHNA and YSLEER. Unmatched junction bases numbered 6, after V lost 4 bases and J lost 4 bases. This CDR3 is built from 15 residues.

CDR3 nucleotides: TGTGCCAGCAGTTTAGCGAGCCAGCCCCAGCATTTT. It codes for CASSLASQPQHF. The chain couples TRBV12-3 or TRBV12-4 to TRBJ1-5; D is ambiguous. The ends were cut back, 0 bases at V and 7 bases at J, with 4 bases in the middle. The CDR3 has 12 residues.

The chain joins TRBV4-1 to TRBJ2-1; 10 bases match TRBD2. The CDR3 loop spans 17 amino acids. V lost 2 bases to trimming and J lost 3 bases; unmatched junction nucleotides: 7. In germline, CDR1 is MGHRA, CDR2 YSYEKL. DNA for the CDR3: TGCGCCAGCAGCCAAACTCAGCGGGAGGGCTTCTACAATGAGCAGTTCTTC. Translation gives CASSQTQREGFYNEQFF.

The chain uses TRBV19 and TRBJ1-5, with D hard to call. Germline loops: CDR1 LNHDA, CDR2 SQIVND (reference sequence). The CDR3 is 19 residues long. Trimming took 3 bases from V and 0 from J, leaving 21 bases between them. The CDR3 region is CASSIGSEKKIDSNQPQHF. CDR3 coding DNA: TGTGCCAGTAGTATCGGGAGTGAAAAGAAGATAGATAGCAATCAGCCCCAGCATTTT. The whole variable domain, remainder taken from reference TRBV19 and TRBJ1-5, is DGGITQSPKYLFRKEGQNVTLSCEQNLNHDAMYWYRQDPGQGLRLIYYSQIVNDFQKGDIAEGYSVSREKKESFPLTVTSAQKNPTAFYLCASSIGSEKKIDSNQPQHFGDGTRLSIL.

The rearrangement uses TRBV5-4 and TRBJ1-6, with 9 bases fitting TRBD1. The CDR3 loop spans 15 amino acids. Germline CDR1 SGHNT, CDR2 YYREEE (reference sequence). The V segment lost 0 bases and the J segment 10 bases; nucleotides outside the gene matches: 5. In nucleotides, the CDR3 is TGTGCCAGCAGCTTGGGTGGGACAGGGTCCTCACCCCTCCACTTT. Translation gives CASSLGGTGSSPLHF.

The gene calls are TRBV7-8 and TRBJ1-4; the match to TRBD1 covers 8 bases. The germline V gene encodes CDR1 SGHVS and CDR2 FQNEAQ. V was clipped by 4 bases and J by 6 bases; unmatched bases: 7. This CDR3 contains 15 residues. The CDR3 loop reads CASSSQGVVYEKLFF. In DNA form, the CDR3 reads TGTGCCAGCAGCTCACAGGGGGTGGTTTATGAAAAACTGTTTTTT.

The J gene is TRBJ1-5, the V gene TRBV2; no reliable D call. This CDR3 is built from 11 residues. V was clipped by 3 bases and J by 12 bases, with 9 bases between them. CDR1 and CDR2 (germline): SNHLY, FYNNEI. The CDR3 region is CASSESGLQHF. In DNA, the CDR3 is TGTGCCAGCAGTGAGTCAGGTCTCCAGCATTTT.

This clone was counted a few times. This chain joins TRBV19 and TRBJ1-2, with D unresolved. Germline lookup yields CDR1 LNHDA and CDR2 SQIVND (reference sequence). Trimming removed 2 bases from V and 3 bases from J, with 10 bases in between. CDR3 size: 14 residues. The CDR3 DNA reads TGTGCCAGTAGTATACGGGGTGGGGACTATGGCTACACCTTC. Residues: CASSIRGGDYGYTF.

As to this clone: The sample holds other DNA sequences that translate to the same CDR3. J is TRBJ2-7 and V is TRBV4-3, with a weak D call TRBD1 (5 bases). V was trimmed by 0 bases and J by 2 bases, leaving 11 bases between them. Per the germline V gene, CDR1 is LGHNA and CDR2 is YSLEER. The CDR3 has 15 amino acids. The CDR3 reads CASSQDFQGTYEQYF. The DNA of the CDR3 is TGCGCCAGCAGCCAAGACTTCCAGGGAACCTACGAGCAGTACTTC.

The chain couples TRBV2 to TRBJ1-2; TRBD1 is a possible D gene (6 bases). The V gene lost 6 bases and the J gene lost 3 bases, with 14 bases spanning the gap. Germline V gives CDR1 SNHLY, CDR2 FYNNEI. CDR3 length: 14 residues. The CDR3 coding sequence is TGTGCCAGCAGCCAACAGGGCCCCCACTATGGCTACACCTTC. Its translation: CASSQQGPHYGYTF.

The rearrangement uses TRBV3-1 (or the pseudogene TRBV3-2) and TRBJ2-5; the D gene is possibly TRBD1 (5 bases). The length of the CDR3 is 12 residues. The V gene's germline CDR1 is LGHDT and CDR2 YNNKEL (reference sequence). With 7 bases removed from V and 5 bases from J, the gap between germline ends came to 11 bases. The CDR3 is CASKAGSETQYF. Written as DNA, the CDR3 is TGTGCCAGCAAGGCAGGGTCGGAGACCCAGTACTTC.

The chain links TRBV24-1 to TRBJ2-3; 8 bases are shared with TRBD2. The CDR3 has 16 residues. CDR1 and CDR2 (germline): KGHDR, SFDVKD. V shed 4 bases, J shed 1 base, and the junction held 6 bases outside the gene matches. The CDR3 coding sequence is TGTGCCACCAGTGACCGGGGGGGAATGGGCACAGATACGCAGTATTTT. It specifies CATSDRGGMGTDTQYF.

The chain joins TRBV6-5 to TRBJ2-5, with 9 nucleotides matching TRBD1. Per the germline V gene, CDR1 is MNHEY and CDR2 is SVGAGI. J was trimmed by 5 bases and V by 6 bases; bases with no gene match: 7. The CDR3 is 14 amino acids. CDR3 DNA: TGTGCCAGCAGCGGGACAGGGTATCTTGAGACCCAGTACTTC. This codes for CASSGTGYLETQYF.

CDR3 residues: CASSLVGSMNEQFF. Written as DNA, the CDR3 is TGTGCCAGCAGCTTGGTTGGGAGTATGAATGAGCAGTTCTTC. The chain uses TRBV5-4 and TRBJ2-1; D perhaps matches TRBD2 (5 bases). The V end was cut by 0 bases, the J end by 7 bases, with 11 bases between. Germline CDR1 SGHNT, CDR2 YYREEE (reference sequence). This CDR3 has 14 amino acids.

This rearrangement joins TRBV18 to TRBJ1-1, with TRBD1 matching 7 bases. Germline trimming cut 4 bases from V and 11 bases from J; bases unmatched to any gene: 7. The CDR3 consists of 12 residues. Germline V gene sequence: CDR1 KGHSH, CDR2 LQKENI. The DNA for the CDR3 is TGTGCCAGCTCACGAGACAGGGATTCGGCTTTCTTT. It translates to CASSRDRDSAFF.